A single sample is the source of the 22 T cell receptor beta chains below, sequenced in a study of radiation and T cells in renal cell carcinoma. The sample's time point: blood 2 weeks post-SBRT. Indicated treatment: 15 Gy SBRT to primary tumor, nephrectomy 4 weeks later. Repertoires were generated with immunoSEQ multiplex PCR, while TCRdb's copy carries only in-frame clones and drops some. The data hold approximately 75,000 clones, with roughly 87% observed a single time. The sequenced sample was blood, obtained from a patient whose treatment included radiotherapy and nephrectomy. These receptors were taken from a man between 60 and 75 years old with renal cell carcinoma.

The chain is built from TRBV27 and TRBJ2-2, with 9 bases fitting TRBD1. Germline lookup yields CDR1 MNHEY and CDR2 SMNVEV (reference sequence). Unmatched junction bases numbered 5, after V lost 5 bases and J lost 7 bases. The CDR3 runs 14 residues. CDR3 sequence: CASSIGQGFGELFF. In nucleotides, the CDR3 is TGTGCCAGCAGTATCGGACAGGGGTTCGGGGAGCTGTTTTTT.

The rearrangement joins TRBV20-1 to TRBJ2-7, with D uncertain. CDR1 DFQATT and CDR2 SNEGSKA come from the germline V gene (reference sequence). Deletions cut 8 bases from V and 10 bases from J, with 15 bases between. The CDR3 length is 10 residues. This CDR3 is CSPAAGRQYF. Here the CDR3 DNA reads TGCAGTCCGGCCGCCGGACGTCAGTACTTC.

The chain is built from TRBV29-1 and TRBJ2-3; D not resolved. CDR3 length: 13 amino acids. Germline lookup yields CDR1 SQVTM and CDR2 ANQGSEA. V was pared by 4 bases and J by 2 bases, with 10 bases between. The CDR3 spells CSVGAPYTDTQYF. The CDR3 region has the DNA TGCAGCGTTGGTGCGCCTTACACAGATACGCAGTATTTT.

This rearrangement joins TRBV5-1 to TRBJ2-2; 7 bases map to TRBD1. With 0 bases clipped from V and 0 bases from J, the junction kept 2 bases outside the gene matches. The CDR3 extends over 16 amino acids. CDR1 is SGHRS and CDR2 is YFSETQ in the germline V gene. The CDR3 DNA sequence: TGCGCCAGCAGCTTGGGACAGGGCGCGAACACCGGGGAGCTGTTTTTT. Amino acids: CASSLGQGANTGELFF.

The rearrangement uses TRBV19 and TRBJ1-1; 9 nucleotides match TRBD1. The CDR3 extends over 15 amino acids. Germline loops: CDR1 LNHDA, CDR2 SQIVND (reference sequence). With 2 bases clipped from V and 4 bases from J, the junction kept 5 bases outside the gene matches. CDR3 loop: CASSIYPDRGTEAFF. Written as DNA, the CDR3 is TGTGCCAGTAGTATATACCCGGACAGGGGCACTGAAGCTTTCTTT.

The rearrangement uses TRBV4-3 and TRBJ2-6; D unresolved. V was trimmed by 0 bases and J by 4 bases, leaving 4 bases between them. From germline, CDR1 is LGHNA and CDR2 YSLEER. This CDR3 is built from 14 residues. CDR3 in amino acids: CASSQETGANVLTF. Written as DNA, the CDR3 is TGCGCCAGCAGCCAAGAAACAGGGGCCAACGTCCTGACTTTC.

V is TRBV19 and J is TRBJ1-2; 8 bases line up with TRBD1. The CDR3 is 16 amino acids. Germline V gene data show CDR1 as LNHDA and CDR2 as SQIVND (reference sequence). J was trimmed by 2 bases and V by 8 bases; bases with no gene match: 13. DNA for the CDR3: TGTGCCAGTCGGCTCCCGGGACAGGATCCGAACTATGGCTACACCTTC. Amino acid sequence: CASRLPGQDPNYGYTF.

This sequence joins TRBV7-9 and TRBJ2-5, with 7 bases that match TRBD1. Germline loops: CDR1 SEHNR, CDR2 FQNEAQ (reference sequence). The CDR3 is made up of 13 amino acids. The junction had 5 bases not matched to a gene; V was cut back by 4 bases and J by 6 bases. CDR3 DNA sequence: TGTGCCAGCAGCTCCGGGACAGTGAAGACCCAGTACTTC. This encodes CASSSGTVKTQYF.

This clone was recorded only once. V and J are TRBV10-2 and TRBJ2-3, with D unclear. The CDR3 is made up of 13 amino acids. The V gene lost 2 bases and the J gene lost 12 bases, with 15 bases spanning the gap. Germline assignment: CDR1 WSHSY and CDR2 SAAADI. This CDR3 reads CASSEPNSQKQYF. CDR3 nucleotide sequence: TGCGCCAGCAGTGAGCCTAACTCCCAGAAACAGTATTTT.

The chain combines TRBV2 with TRBJ2-5, with 7 positions matching TRBD2. The germline V gene encodes CDR1 SNHLY and CDR2 FYNNEI. The J segment lost 5 bases and the V segment lost 7 bases, leaving 7 bases of the junction unmatched. This CDR3 has 13 residues. The CDR3 here is CASIGGLTETQYF. CDR3 sequence (DNA): TGTGCCAGCATCGGGGGGTTAACGGAGACCCAGTACTTC.

The chain couples TRBV29-1 to TRBJ2-1; D gene ambiguous. The CDR3 is made up of 11 amino acids. Germline-derived CDR1 and CDR2 are SQVTM and ANQGSEA. V lost 4 bases to trimming and J lost 15 bases, with 16 bases between them. CDR3 DNA sequence: TGCAGCGTTGGCGGCGGCCCTAATGGGTTCTTC. Translating gives CSVGGGPNGFF.

This clone was seen only a few times. This chain joins TRBV5-1 and TRBJ1-1; tentative D call: TRBD1 (6 bases). The CDR3 extends over 14 amino acids. CDR1 is SGHRS and CDR2 is YFSETQ in the germline V gene. The V end was cut by 3 bases, the J end by 7 bases, with 16 bases between. CDR3 loop: CASSSYGTLLEAFF. The CDR3 nucleotides read TGCGCCAGCAGCTCTTACGGGACACTGCTTGAAGCTTTCTTT.

The chain carries TRBV11-1 and TRBJ2-3; a weak D match, TRBD1 (6 bases). The CDR3 length is 15 residues. Germline CDR1 is SGHAT and CDR2 is FQDESV (reference sequence). Trimming pared 3 bases from V and 2 bases from J, leaving 12 bases between. CDR3 DNA: TGTGCCAGCAGCTTGGCAGGGGAGTCCACAGATACGCAGTATTTT. Protein product: CASSLAGESTDTQYF.

The chain employs TRBV10-2 and TRBJ2-1; possibly TRBD1 for D (6 bases). The CDR3 consists of 13 residues. Germline V gene data show CDR1 as WSHSY and CDR2 as SAAADI. The ends were cut back, 6 bases at V and 7 bases at J, with 13 bases in the middle. CDR3 amino acids: CASRQGPGNEQFF. The CDR3 region has the DNA TGCGCCAGCAGACAGGGCCCCGGGAATGAGCAGTTCTTC.

The rearrangement uses TRBV2 and TRBJ2-1, with D possibly being TRBD1 or TRBD2 (6 bases each). Germline V gene sequence: CDR1 SNHLY, CDR2 FYNNEI. Trimming took off 2 bases at V and 9 bases at J, with 17 bases between the two ends. The CDR3 runs 15 residues. CDR3 sequence (DNA): TGTGCCAGCAGTGAAATAGGAACAGGGCGGGGTGAGCAGTTCTTC. Protein sequence: CASSEIGTGRGEQFF.

V is TRBV5-4 and J is TRBJ1-4; TRBD1 is a possible D gene (5 bases). The germline V gene encodes CDR1 SGHNT and CDR2 YYREEE (reference sequence). V was clipped by 1 base and J by 10 bases, with 14 bases between them. This CDR3 is built from 14 residues. This chain's CDR3 is CASSLMGGDGKLFF. The CDR3 DNA is TGTGCCAGCAGCTTGATGGGGGGTGATGGAAAACTGTTTTTT.

The CDR3 loop reads CASSLNSGENNEQFF. Written as DNA, the CDR3 is TGCGCCAGCAGCTTGAATAGCGGGGAGAACAATGAGCAGTTCTTC. This chain links TRBV5-1 with TRBJ2-1; 8 nucleotides line up with TRBD2. This CDR3 comprises 15 residues. CDR1 and CDR2 from the germline V gene are SGHRS and YFSETQ. The V segment lost 1 base and the J segment 5 bases; nucleotides outside the gene matches: 5.

The CDR3 region has the DNA TGTGCCAGCAGCTTACCCATGCTAGCGGACACAGATACGCAGTATTTT. Protein sequence: CASSLPMLADTDTQYF. V and J are TRBV7-2 and TRBJ2-3; 7 bases align to TRBD2. CDR3 length: 16 residues. V gave up 2 bases and J gave up 2 bases; unmatched junction bases: 7. Per germline, CDR1 SGHTA and CDR2 FQGNSA.

The chain joins TRBV5-1 to TRBJ1-1, with D hard to call. Germline CDR1 and CDR2: SGHRS and YFSETQ. This CDR3 is built from 14 residues. The V and J ends lost 5 bases and 1 base respectively, with 12 bases between them. As DNA, the CDR3 is TGCGCCAGCAGTTCGATGGACGGGAACACTGAAGCTTTCTTT. This encodes CASSSMDGNTEAFF.

The V gene is TRBV18, the J gene TRBJ2-5; a weak D match, TRBD2 (5 bases). CDR1 and CDR2 (germline): KGHSH, LQKENI. V lost 2 bases and J 5 bases, leaving 12 bases between the germline ends. The CDR3 loop spans 14 amino acids. In DNA, the CDR3 is TGTGCCAGCTCACCAACGGGGTTAAGGGAGACCCAGTACTTC. This encodes CASSPTGLRETQYF.

The V and J genes are TRBV5-1 and TRBJ2-7; no firm D call. Per the germline V gene, CDR1 is SGHRS and CDR2 is YFSETQ. The CDR3 runs 16 residues. Trimming removed 0 bases from V and 6 bases from J, with 19 bases in between. The CDR3, as DNA: TGCGCCAGCAGCTTGGGCCTAGGGCACGCCGCTTCCGAGCAGTACTTC. This codes for CASSLGLGHAASEQYF.

This clone was found once. The CDR3 DNA follows: TGTGCCAGTAGTACCGACAGCCTCTATGGCTACACCTTC. Translated: CASSTDSLYGYTF. The chain links TRBV19 to TRBJ1-2; tentative D call: TRBD1 (5 bases). The CDR3 is 13 amino acids. Trimming took 4 bases from V and 4 from J, leaving 10 bases between them. Germline V gene sequence: CDR1 LNHDA, CDR2 SQIVND (reference sequence).